The next 20 T cell receptor beta chains were all read from a single sample in a study of CD8 T cells in ankylosing spondylitis. Broader study findings: What appeared characteristic of ankylosing spondylitis blood was a TCR beta motif of eight or nine highly homologous variants.

These receptors are not linked to any known antigen. Each CDR3 protein is one row after TCRdb ran MiXCR on the 5' RACE reads. The table shows about 700,000 distinct CDR3 sequences, with 15% to 20% occurring only once. Material: blood, either unsorted or a sorted T cell fraction (not recorded which). Receptors originate from a male donor with ankylosing spondylitis.

This clonotype was observed at least ten times. The rearrangement joins TRBV5-1 to TRBJ2-1, with 11 bases lining up with TRBD2. There are 15 residues in the CDR3. Germline CDR1 and CDR2: SGHRS and YFSETQ. With 5 bases clipped from V and 3 bases from J, the junction kept 4 bases outside the gene matches. The chain's CDR3 is CASRTGTSGYNEQFF. CDR3 coding DNA: TGCGCCAGCAGAACCGGGACTAGCGGCTACAATGAGCAGTTCTTC.

The chain couples TRBV7-3 to TRBJ1-4, with D uncertain. CDR1 and CDR2 from the germline V gene are SGHTA and FQGTGA. The CDR3 has 15 residues. Trimming removed 5 bases from V and 5 bases from J, with 15 bases in between. The CDR3 reads CASSPLQIPNEKLFF. CDR3 in DNA: TGTGCCAGCAGCCCGCTCCAGATACCAAATGAAAAACTGTTTTTT. The full variable domain, with the rest looked up from reference TRBV7-3 and TRBJ1-4, is GAGVSQTPSNKVTEKGKYVELRCDPISGHTALYWYRQSLGQGPEFLIYFQGTGAADDSGLPNDRFFAVRPEGSVSTLKIQRTERGDSAVYLCASSPLQIPNEKLFFGSGTQLSVL.

The chain uses TRBV20-1 and TRBJ2-3; 12 bases line up with TRBD2. This CDR3 comprises 15 residues. V shed 3 bases, J shed 6 bases, and the junction held 7 bases outside the gene matches. CDR1 DFQATT and CDR2 SNEGSKA come from the germline V gene (reference sequence). The CDR3 spells CSASSLAGGADTQYF. The CDR3 region has the DNA TGCAGTGCTAGCTCACTAGCGGGAGGCGCTGATACGCAGTATTTT.

The chain recombines TRBV19 with TRBJ1-2; no clear D. This CDR3 spans 13 amino acids. Per the germline V gene, CDR1 is LNHDA and CDR2 is SQIVND (reference sequence). V was pared by 4 bases and J by 4 bases, with 10 bases between. CDR3 loop: CASSTVPVYGYTF. The CDR3 nucleotides read TGTGCCAGTAGTACCGTGCCTGTCTATGGCTACACCTTC. Full variable domain (rest looked up from reference TRBV19 and TRBJ1-2): DGGITQSPKYLFRKEGQNVTLSCEQNLNHDAMYWYRQDPGQGLRLIYYSQIVNDFQKGDIAEGYSVSREKKESFPLTVTSAQKNPTAFYLCASSTVPVYGYTFGSGTRLTVV.

The chain is built from TRBV27 and TRBJ2-6; 8 bases line up with TRBD1. V gave up 0 bases and J gave up 0 bases; unmatched junction bases: 4. The CDR3 sequence is 18 residues long. Per germline, CDR1 MNHEY and CDR2 SMNVEV (reference sequence). The CDR3 DNA follows: TGTGCCAGCAGTTTATCTGGGACAGGCTTCTCTGGGGCCAACGTCCTGACTTTC. It specifies CASSLSGTGFSGANVLTF.

The V gene is TRBV19, the J gene TRBJ2-2; tentatively, D is TRBD1 (6 bases). The germline gives CDR1 LNHDA, CDR2 SQIVND (reference sequence). The CDR3 contains 16 residues. V lost 6 bases to trimming and J lost 0 bases, with 14 bases between them. The CDR3 protein is CASRTTGQSNTGELFF. CDR3 DNA: TGTGCCAGTAGAACAACAGGACAGTCGAACACCGGGGAGCTGTTTTTT.

The chain links TRBV7-9 to TRBJ2-7; a weak D match, TRBD2 (5 bases). Trimming left V 10 bases short and J 2 bases short, with 12 bases between. This CDR3 region has 12 residues. Germline values: CDR1 SEHNR, CDR2 FQNEAQ (reference sequence). DNA for the CDR3: TGTGCCACCGAGACGGGGACCTACGAGCAGTACTTC. Amino acids: CATETGTYEQYF.

This rearrangement joins TRBV5-1 to TRBJ1-5; perhaps TRBD1 as D (5 bases). Deletions cut 0 bases from V and 6 bases from J, with 16 bases between. Germline V gene lookup returns CDR1 SGHRS and CDR2 YFSETQ. This CDR3 has 16 amino acids. CDR3: CASSLGGAREGQPQHF. The CDR3 bases are TGCGCCAGCAGCTTGGGGGGAGCCAGGGAGGGTCAGCCCCAGCATTTT.

The chain uses TRBV7-8 and TRBJ1-1; D gene uncertain. The V and J ends lost 5 bases and 1 base respectively, with 8 bases between them. This CDR3 spans 13 amino acids. Germline V lookup: CDR1 SGHVS, CDR2 FQNEAQ. CDR3 residues: CASSQQRNTEAFF. CDR3 bases: TGTGCCAGCAGCCAGCAGAGGAACACTGAAGCTTTCTTT.

This clonotype was found a few times. The V gene is TRBV5-1, the J gene TRBJ2-1, with D hard to call. The V end was cut by 3 bases, the J end by 2 bases, with 12 bases between. This CDR3 is built from 15 residues. The germline V gene has CDR1 SGHRS and CDR2 YFSETQ. The CDR3 DNA reads as TGCGCCAGCAGCTCCGACCCTGGGGCCTACAATGAGCAGTTCTTC. This sequence encodes CASSSDPGAYNEQFF. The variable domain in full, with the rest retrieved from reference TRBV5-1 and TRBJ2-1, is KAGVTQTPRYLIKTRGQQVTLSCSPISGHRSVSWYQQTPGQGLQFLFEYFSETQRNKGNFPGRFSGRQFSNSRSEMNVSTLELGDSALYLCASSSDPGAYNEQFFGPGTRLTVL.

This clonotype turned up a few times. The chain carries TRBV12-3 or TRBV12-4 and TRBJ1-2; 7 bases are shared with TRBD1. The V segment lost 7 bases and the J segment 6 bases; nucleotides outside the gene matches: 5. The CDR3 consists of 12 residues. CDR3 DNA sequence: TGTGCCAGCACCAAGGACAGGAATGGCTACACCTTC. Translating it yields CASTKDRNGYTF.

There are many counts of this clonotype. The V and J genes are TRBV7-2 and TRBJ2-1, with D perhaps TRBD1 (5 bases). V was shortened by 1 base and J by 5 bases, with 6 bases between the two germline ends. The CDR3 contains 13 residues. CDR1 is SGHTA, CDR2 FQGNSA, per germline. This CDR3 reads CASSLGRDNEQFF. CDR3 bases: TGTGCCAGCAGCTTAGGCAGGGACAATGAGCAGTTCTTC.

The chain is built from TRBV25-1 and TRBJ2-5, with D possibly matching TRBD2 (7 bases). Per germline, CDR1 MGHDK and CDR2 SYGVNS. V lost 1 base, J lost 4 bases, and 13 bases lay in between. This CDR3 spans 15 amino acids. CDR3 in DNA: TGTGCCAGCAGTGAATGGGGGGGCGGGGGAGAGACCCAGTACTTC. This gives the protein CASSEWGGGGETQYF. Drawing the rest from reference TRBV25-1 and TRBJ2-5, the complete variable domain is EADIYQTPRYLVIGTGKKITLECSQTMGHDKMYWYQQDPGMELHLIHYSYGVNSTEKGDLSSESTVSRIRTEHFPLTLESARPSHTSQYLCASSEWGGGGETQYFGPGTRLLVL.

This chain links TRBV25-1 with TRBJ1-6; D remains unclear. Germline V gene lookup returns CDR1 MGHDK and CDR2 SYGVNS. Trimming removed 1 base from V and 8 bases from J, with 24 bases in between. The CDR3 extends over 19 amino acids. The CDR3 spells CASSEFLGSSIEGDSPLHF. The CDR3 DNA sequence: TGTGCCAGCAGTGAATTTTTGGGCTCCTCCATCGAGGGAGATTCACCCCTCCACTTT.

A few counts support this clonotype. The chain employs TRBV5-1 and TRBJ2-3; D assignment may be TRBD1 or TRBD2 (5 bases each). Trimming cost V 0 bases and J 5 bases, with 10 bases left between them. The V gene's germline CDR1 is SGHRS and CDR2 YFSETQ. This CDR3 has 14 amino acids. DNA for the CDR3: TGCGCCAGCAGCTTGGAGACAGAGGGAGATACGCAGTATTTT. Amino acid sequence: CASSLETEGDTQYF.

This rearrangement joins TRBV7-9 to TRBJ2-3; 7 nucleotides agree with TRBD2. Germline assignment: CDR1 SEHNR and CDR2 FQNEAQ (reference sequence). The CDR3 consists of 13 residues. V lost 6 bases to trimming and J lost 9 bases; unmatched junction nucleotides: 9. This CDR3 is CASRAGGLVTQYF. In DNA, the CDR3 is TGTGCCAGCAGAGCTGGAGGACTAGTAACGCAGTATTTT.

The chain is built from TRBV12-3 or TRBV12-4 and TRBJ2-3; tentatively, D is TRBD1 (5 bases). The CDR3 spans 15 residues. Trimming pared 6 bases from V and 0 bases from J, leaving 13 bases between. CDR3 nucleotide sequence: TGTGCCAGCAGGGAACAAGCAGGGAGCACAGATACGCAGTATTTT. This translates into CASREQAGSTDTQYF.

A few counts support this clonotype. The rearrangement uses TRBV19 and TRBJ2-1; D call uncertain. There are 14 residues in the CDR3. The germline V gene encodes CDR1 LNHDA and CDR2 SQIVND (reference sequence). Trimming pared 5 bases from V and 10 bases from J, leaving 18 bases between. Written as DNA, the CDR3 is TGTGCCAGTAGTGCCCTAGTAAGAAGAGAGGAGCAGTTCTTC. Protein sequence: CASSALVRREEQFF.

This clonotype came up a few times. V gene TRBV6-2 or TRBV6-3 combines with J gene TRBJ2-2; TRBD1 matches at 7 bases. The CDR3 has 14 amino acids. Germline values: CDR1 MNHEY, CDR2 SVGEGT. Germline trimming cut 6 bases from V and 3 bases from J; bases unmatched to any gene: 4. Here the CDR3 reads CASRIGTDTGELFF. The CDR3 bases are TGTGCCAGCAGAATAGGGACAGACACCGGGGAGCTGTTTTTT.

The V gene is TRBV7-8, the J gene TRBJ2-3; 9 bases match TRBD2. Germline CDR1 and CDR2: SGHVS and FQNEAQ. CDR3 length: 15 residues. Trimming took 5 bases from V and 7 from J; bases not matched to a gene: 10. This CDR3 is CASSLSGSRGNTQYF. The DNA of the CDR3 is TGTGCCAGCAGCCTTAGCGGGAGTAGGGGGAATACGCAGTATTTT.